The 9 T cell receptor beta chains listed next were all sequenced from one sample in a study of blood T cells in healthy people across ages. Alongside a J-beta primer mix, a sample-barcoded 5' primer served in a second PCR lasting about 7 to 12 cycles. A single record per CDR3 protein comes from TCRdb applying MiXCR to the 5' RACE reads. This sample has about 1.8 million distinct CDR3 sequences, with 49% found just once. The sequenced material came from blood. The receptors come from a woman between 35 and 50 years old in good health.

This chain joins TRBV16 and TRBJ2-7; D might be TRBD2 (5 bases). This CDR3 region has 13 residues. V gave up 0 bases and J gave up 6 bases, with 9 bases separating them. Per the germline V gene, CDR1 is KGHSY and CDR2 is FQNENV. The CDR3 DNA follows: TGTGCCAGCAGCCAATCTCCCGGGGTCGAGCAGTACTTC. Translated, it gives CASSQSPGVEQYF.

The rearrangement links TRBV29-1 to TRBJ2-1; maybe TRBD2 (5 bases). The J call could be wrong; TRBJ2-7 is a better fit for the DNA end. Germline V gene data show CDR1 as SQVTM and CDR2 as ANQGSEA. The CDR3 totals 14 residues. In DNA, the CDR3 is TGCAGCGTTGAAGGGGCGGACTCATACAATGAGCAGTACTTC. Amino acids: CSVEGADSYNEQYF.

The chain has TRBV10-2 and TRBJ1-1, with TRBD1 matching over 9 bases. The CDR3 spans 14 residues. V shed 7 bases and J 4 bases; nucleotides not matched to a gene: 7. The V gene's germline CDR1 is WSHSY and CDR2 SAAADI. CDR3 region: CASTEQGAATEAFF. In nucleotides, the CDR3 is TGCGCCAGCACCGAACAGGGGGCCGCCACTGAAGCTTTCTTT.

V usage is TRBV5-1 and J usage is TRBJ2-7; D is possibly TRBD2 (6 bases). Germline CDR1 and CDR2: SGHRS and YFSETQ. The CDR3 sequence is 14 residues long. The V and J ends lost 4 bases and 3 bases respectively, with 14 bases between them. CDR3 residues: CASSPGTDYYEQYF. CDR3 coding DNA: TGCGCCAGCAGCCCGGGGACGGACTACTACGAGCAGTACTTC.

The gene calls are TRBV24-1 and TRBJ2-1; tentative D call: TRBD2 (6 bases). Trimming took 3 bases from V and 8 from J, leaving 19 bases between them. CDR3 length equals 16 residues. The germline gives CDR1 KGHDR, CDR2 SFDVKD. The CDR3 region has the DNA TGTGCCACCAGTGATGCCGGGACTGGCTCCAAGGATGAGCAGTTCTTC. Its protein is CATSDAGTGSKDEQFF.

In its sample, this clonotype was seen once. This sequence joins TRBV6-2 or TRBV6-3 and TRBJ2-1, with 7 bases aligning to TRBD1. This CDR3 region has 18 residues. Trimming removed 0 bases from V and 0 bases from J; junction bases left unmatched: 8. Germline V CDR1 and CDR2: MNHEY, SVGEGT. CDR3 bases: TGTGCCAGCAGTTACTCTTCCGACAGGGTAGCCTCCTACAATGAGCAGTTCTTC. This gives the protein CASSYSSDRVASYNEQFF.

The V call is TRBV20-1, the J call TRBJ1-2, with a weak D call TRBD1 (6 bases). The germline V gene has CDR1 DFQATT and CDR2 SNEGSKA (reference sequence). The V gene lost 3 bases and the J gene lost 3 bases, with 14 bases spanning the gap. CDR3 length equals 14 residues. The chain's CDR3 is CSASQGGNDYGYTF. The CDR3 DNA sequence: TGCAGTGCTAGTCAAGGGGGTAACGACTATGGCTACACCTTC.

The chain combines TRBV20-1 with TRBJ2-1; TRBD2 might be the D (6 bases). Germline V CDR1 and CDR2: DFQATT, SNEGSKA (reference sequence). Deletions cut 6 bases from V and 2 bases from J, with 17 bases between. The CDR3 runs 15 residues. Here the CDR3 DNA reads TGCAGTGCCCGGGTACCCGGGGGTCCCTACAATGAGCAGTTCTTC. Its protein product is CSARVPGGPYNEQFF.

The J gene is TRBJ2-1, the V gene TRBV9; D unclear. The germline V gene encodes CDR1 SGDLS and CDR2 YYNGEE. The CDR3 has 14 residues. V shed 0 bases and J shed 4 bases, with 8 bases lying between them. In DNA, the CDR3 is TGTGCCAGCAGCGTAGGGAATGAATACAATGAGCAGTTCTTC. This gives the protein CASSVGNEYNEQFF.